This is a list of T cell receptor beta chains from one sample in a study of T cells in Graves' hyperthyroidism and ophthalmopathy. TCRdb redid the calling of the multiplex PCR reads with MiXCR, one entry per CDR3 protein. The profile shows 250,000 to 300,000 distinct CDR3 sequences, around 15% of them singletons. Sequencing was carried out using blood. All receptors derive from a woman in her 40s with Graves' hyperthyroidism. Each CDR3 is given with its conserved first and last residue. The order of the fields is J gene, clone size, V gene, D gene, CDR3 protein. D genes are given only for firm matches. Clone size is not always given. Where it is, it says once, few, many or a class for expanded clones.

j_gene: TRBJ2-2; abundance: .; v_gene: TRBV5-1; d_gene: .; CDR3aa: CASSLLEPGIGELFF
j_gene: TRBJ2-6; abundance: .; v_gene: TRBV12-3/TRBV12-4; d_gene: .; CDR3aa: CASSFRGSGANVLTF
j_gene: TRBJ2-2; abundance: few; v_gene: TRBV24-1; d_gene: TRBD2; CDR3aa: CATSDQGASGGRDGELFF
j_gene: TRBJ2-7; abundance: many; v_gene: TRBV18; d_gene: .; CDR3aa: CASSQGTQSREQYF
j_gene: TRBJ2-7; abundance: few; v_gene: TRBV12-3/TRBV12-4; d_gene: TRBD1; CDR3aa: CASNAGTGYEQYF
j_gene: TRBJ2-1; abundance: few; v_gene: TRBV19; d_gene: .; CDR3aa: CASSIEGGTYNEQFF
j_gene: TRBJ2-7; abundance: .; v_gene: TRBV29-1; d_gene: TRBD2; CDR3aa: CSVVLAGTYEQYF
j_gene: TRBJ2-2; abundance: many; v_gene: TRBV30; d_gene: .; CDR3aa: CAWGGNTGELFF
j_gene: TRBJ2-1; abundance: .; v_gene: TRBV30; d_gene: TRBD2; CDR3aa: CAWSLAGAPSYNEQFF
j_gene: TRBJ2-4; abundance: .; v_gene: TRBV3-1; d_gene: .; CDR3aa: CASSPGPRVVAKNIQYF
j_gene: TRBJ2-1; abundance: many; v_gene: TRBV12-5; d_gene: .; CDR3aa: CASGFGGSSYNEQFF
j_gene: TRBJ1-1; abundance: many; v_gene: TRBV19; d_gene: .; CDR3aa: CASSIPGTDAEAFF
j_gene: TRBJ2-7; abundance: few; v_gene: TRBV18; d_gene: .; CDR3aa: CASSPGTGEGEQYF
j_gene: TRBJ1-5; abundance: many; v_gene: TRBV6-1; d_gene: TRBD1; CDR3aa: CASRTGKANQPQHF
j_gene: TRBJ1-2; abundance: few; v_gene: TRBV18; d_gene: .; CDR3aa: CASSTTQSDYGYTF
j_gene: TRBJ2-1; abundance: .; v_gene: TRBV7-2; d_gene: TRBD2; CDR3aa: CASAETSKQFF
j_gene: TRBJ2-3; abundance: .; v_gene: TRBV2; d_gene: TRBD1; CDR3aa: CASSVQGVGTDTQYF
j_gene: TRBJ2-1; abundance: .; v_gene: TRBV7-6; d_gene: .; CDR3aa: CASSPRLLGEQFF
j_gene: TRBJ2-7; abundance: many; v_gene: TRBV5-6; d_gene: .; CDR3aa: CASSLPSGHYYEQYF
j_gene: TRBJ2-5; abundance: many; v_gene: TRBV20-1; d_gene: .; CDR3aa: CSAYWLETQYF
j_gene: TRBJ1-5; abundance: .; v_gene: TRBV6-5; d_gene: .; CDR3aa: CASSYSPGGQPQHF
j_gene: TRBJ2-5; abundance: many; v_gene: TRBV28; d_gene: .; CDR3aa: CASRSLGGRVETQYF
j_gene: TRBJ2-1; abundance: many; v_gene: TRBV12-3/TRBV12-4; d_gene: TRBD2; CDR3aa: CASSLALGGRAHEQFF
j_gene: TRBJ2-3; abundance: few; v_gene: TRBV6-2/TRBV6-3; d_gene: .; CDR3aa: CASSWGWDTQYF
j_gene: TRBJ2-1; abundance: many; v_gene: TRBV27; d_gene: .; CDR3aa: CASSLLADPYNEQFF
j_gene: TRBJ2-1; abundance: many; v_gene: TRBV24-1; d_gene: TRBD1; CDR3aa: CATSDTSGTVNNEQFF
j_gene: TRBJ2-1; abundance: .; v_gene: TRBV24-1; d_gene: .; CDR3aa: CATSDLFNEQFF
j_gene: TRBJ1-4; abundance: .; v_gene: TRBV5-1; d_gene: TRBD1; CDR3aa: CASSTDRENEKLFF
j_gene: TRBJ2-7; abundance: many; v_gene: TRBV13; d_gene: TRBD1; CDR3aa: CASSSHLGTARTYEQYF
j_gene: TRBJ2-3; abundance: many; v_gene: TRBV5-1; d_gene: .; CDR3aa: CASSFQRGDTQYF
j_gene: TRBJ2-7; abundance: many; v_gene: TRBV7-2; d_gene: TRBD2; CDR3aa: CASGGRLAASYEQYF
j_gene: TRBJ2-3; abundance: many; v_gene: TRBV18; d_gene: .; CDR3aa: CASSPLRGPTDTQYF
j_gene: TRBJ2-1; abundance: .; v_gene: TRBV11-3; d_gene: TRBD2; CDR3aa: CASSLGRAFTSGRADEQFF
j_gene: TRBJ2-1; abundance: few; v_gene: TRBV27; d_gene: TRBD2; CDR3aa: CASSLLVVGGSAYNEQFF
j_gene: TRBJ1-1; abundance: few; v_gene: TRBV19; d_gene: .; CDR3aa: CASSVGSTEAFF
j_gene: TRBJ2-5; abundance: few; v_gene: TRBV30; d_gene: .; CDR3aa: CAWSAGLEETQYF
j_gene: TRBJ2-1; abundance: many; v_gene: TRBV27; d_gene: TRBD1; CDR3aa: CASSLLSPGQGYNEQFF
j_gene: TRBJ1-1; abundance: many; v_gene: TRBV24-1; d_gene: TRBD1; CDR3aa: CATNRDRGLGTEAFF
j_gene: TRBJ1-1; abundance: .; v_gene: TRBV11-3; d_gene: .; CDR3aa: CASSQDGTQPANTEAFF
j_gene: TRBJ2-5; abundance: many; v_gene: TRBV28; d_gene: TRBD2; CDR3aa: CASSIAGVSETQYF
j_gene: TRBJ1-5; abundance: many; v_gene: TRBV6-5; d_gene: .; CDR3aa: CASSYDGNQPQHF
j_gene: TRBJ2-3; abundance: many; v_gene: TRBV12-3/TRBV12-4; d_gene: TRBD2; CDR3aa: CASREGTRGSGRRADTQYF
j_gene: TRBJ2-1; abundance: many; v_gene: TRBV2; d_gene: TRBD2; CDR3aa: CASSEVGLAGDNEQFF
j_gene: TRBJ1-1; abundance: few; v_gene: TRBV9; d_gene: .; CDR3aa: CASSPQLVGNTEAFF
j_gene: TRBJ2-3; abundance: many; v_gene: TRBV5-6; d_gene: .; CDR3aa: CASSPQWGDTQYF
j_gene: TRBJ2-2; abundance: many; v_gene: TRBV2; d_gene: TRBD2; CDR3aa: CASKGLAGPTGELFF
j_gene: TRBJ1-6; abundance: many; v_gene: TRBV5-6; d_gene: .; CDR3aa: CASSEGQDNSPLHF
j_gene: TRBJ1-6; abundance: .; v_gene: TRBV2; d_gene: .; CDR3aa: CASRTATNSPLHF